These 14 T cell receptor beta chains were all obtained from the same sample, sequenced in a study of OX40 agonist ivuxolimab in advanced cancers. Sequencing used immunoSEQ multiplex PCR; TCRdb keeps in-frame clones, though not all of them. The sample gives tens of thousands of clones, 87% of which show up once; 0.6% to 0.7% is in the top ten. This sample comprised CD4+ or CD8+ T cells sorted from blood, obtained in a trial of the OX40 agonist ivuxolimab. These TCRs come from an adult with an advanced solid tumor such as melanoma, head and neck, liver or kidney cancer.

The chain has TRBV6-1 and TRBJ1-4; TRBD1 is a possible D gene (5 bases). The V end was cut by 3 bases, the J end by 14 bases, with 7 bases between. Germline V gene data show CDR1 as MNHNS and CDR2 as SASEGT. This CDR3 contains 10 residues. The CDR3 loop is CASSEGVLFF. For the CDR3, the DNA is TGTGCCAGCAGTGAGGGGGTTCTGTTTTTT.

The rearrangement links TRBV9 to TRBJ2-7; D may correspond to TRBD1 or TRBD2 (5 bases each). The CDR3 is 13 amino acids. Germline loops: CDR1 SGDLS, CDR2 YYNGEE. Trimming stripped 4 bases from V and 7 bases from J, with 15 bases between. The CDR3 bases are TGTGCCAGCAGCCGGGACGTTGGTTGGGAGCAGTACTTC. Translating it yields CASSRDVGWEQYF.

CDR3 sequence (DNA): TGTGCCAGTAGTATAGGGGTAGGGTCTGGGTATGGCTACACCTTC. Encoded protein: CASSIGVGSGYGYTF. This chain links TRBV19 with TRBJ1-2, with D uncertain. CDR1 is LNHDA and CDR2 is SQIVND in the germline V gene (reference sequence). The CDR3 covers 15 residues. V was clipped by 1 base and J by 5 bases, with 14 bases between them.

In its sample, this clone ranks as medium-sized. This rearrangement joins TRBV4-1 to TRBJ2-1, with TRBD2 identical over 8 bases. V lost 2 bases and J lost 4; bases outside the gene matches: 13. Germline V CDR1 and CDR2: MGHRA, YSYEKL. The CDR3 covers 18 residues. The CDR3 DNA follows: TGCGCCAGCAGCCAAACTCCCCCCACGGGAGGGAGGTACAATGAGCAGTTCTTC. This sequence encodes CASSQTPPTGGRYNEQFF.

About this clone: In the same sample, other DNA sequences code for this CDR3. J is TRBJ1-1 and V is TRBV7-8, with D uncertain. CDR1 is SGHVS and CDR2 is FQNEAQ in the germline V gene. CDR3 size: 13 residues. V was clipped by 1 base and J by 1 base, with 4 bases between them. The CDR3 DNA is TGTGCCAGCAGCTTAGGGTCGAACACTGAAGCTTTCTTT. Its translation: CASSLGSNTEAFF.

This rearrangement joins TRBV2 to TRBJ2-7; a possible D gene is TRBD2 (6 bases). This CDR3 has 14 amino acids. V was shortened by 3 bases and J by 2 bases, with 11 bases between the two germline ends. Germline V gene lookup returns CDR1 SNHLY and CDR2 FYNNEI. The CDR3 nucleotides read TGTGCCAGCAGTGAGGCGGAGGGGACCTACGAGCAGTACTTC. Amino acid sequence: CASSEAEGTYEQYF.

The chain is built from TRBV10-1 and TRBJ1-2; D uncertain. This CDR3 has 15 amino acids. Trimming left V 0 bases short and J 4 bases short, with 12 bases between. Per the germline V gene, CDR1 is WNHNN and CDR2 is SYGVQD (reference sequence). DNA of the CDR3: TGCGCCAGCAGTGAGTCGGGTCCGCCGATCTATGGCTACACCTTC. Its translation: CASSESGPPIYGYTF.

This clone was detected a few times. The CDR3 protein is CSVVRQGVGEQFF. CDR3 in DNA: TGCAGCGTTGTTAGACAGGGAGTAGGTGAGCAGTTCTTC. V gene TRBV29-1 combines with J gene TRBJ2-1; 7 nucleotides agree with TRBD1. The germline CDR1 and CDR2 sequences are SQVTM and ANQGSEA. J lost 9 bases, V lost 4 bases, and 9 bases had no gene match. The CDR3 covers 13 residues.

This chain connects TRBV27 to TRBJ1-5, with a weak D call TRBD1 (6 bases). V was shortened by 5 bases and J by 6 bases, with 20 bases between the two germline ends. The length of the CDR3 is 16 residues. Germline V gene data show CDR1 as MNHEY and CDR2 as SMNVEV (reference sequence). The CDR3 coding sequence is TGTGCCAGCAGTCCCTGGGGGGGCGAAGCGAGTCAGCCCCAGCATTTT. It is translated as CASSPWGGEASQPQHF.

J is TRBJ2-7 and V is TRBV19; 7 nucleotides line up with TRBD2. The trim removed 4 bases at V and 3 bases at J, leaving 6 bases unmatched. Germline lookup yields CDR1 LNHDA and CDR2 SQIVND (reference sequence). The length of the CDR3 is 14 residues. This CDR3 reads CASSTPGTNYEQYF. The CDR3 DNA follows: TGTGCCAGTAGTACCCCCGGGACTAACTACGAGCAGTACTTC.

This clone occurred a few times. The V and J genes are TRBV7-2 and TRBJ2-5; D gene ambiguous. The germline V gene has CDR1 SGHTA and CDR2 FQGNSA. V lost 5 bases and J 4 bases, leaving 11 bases between the germline ends. There are 13 residues in the CDR3. The CDR3 bases are TGTGCCAGCAGCCCCAACCCGGGAGAGACCCAGTACTTC. Encoded protein: CASSPNPGETQYF.

The chain is built from TRBV7-8 and TRBJ2-7, with 8 positions matching TRBD2. CDR3 length equals 17 residues. Germline lookup yields CDR1 SGHVS and CDR2 FQNEAQ. Trimming cost V 6 bases and J 0 bases; bases outside gene matches: 13. The CDR3 spells CASSPISGGHSSYEQYF. As DNA, the CDR3 is TGTGCCAGCAGTCCCATCTCGGGAGGGCATAGCTCCTACGAGCAGTACTTC.

The chain links TRBV7-2 to TRBJ2-3; 12 positions match TRBD2. CDR3 length: 15 residues. After removal of 1 base from V and 10 bases from J, the junction contained 6 bases not matched to a gene. The germline gives CDR1 SGHTA, CDR2 FQGNSA. CDR3 sequence: CASSLELAGGHPQYF. CDR3 in DNA: TGTGCCAGCAGCTTAGAACTAGCGGGAGGACATCCGCAGTATTTT.

This chain uses TRBV12-5 with TRBJ1-5; D may be TRBD1 (5 bases). Looked up from germline, CDR1 is LGHNT and CDR2 is FRNRAP. V was shortened by 5 bases and J by 4 bases, with 12 bases between the two germline ends. The CDR3 is 14 amino acids. The CDR3 is CASGLGTVNQPQHF. The CDR3 region has the DNA TGTGCTAGTGGTCTTGGGACGGTTAATCAGCCCCAGCATTTT.